This TCR beta chain is from a study of blood T cell repertoires in COVID-19. About the study: The origin of the acute and convalescent COVID-19 samples was the United States, Italy and Spain. From T cells, B-cell-depleted T cells, or PBMCs came the material, which was cDNA or gDNA.

This clone was detected only a few times. The CDR3 has 12 amino acids. In germline, CDR1 is MNHEY, CDR2 SVGAGI. V was clipped by 4 bases and J by 6 bases, with 10 bases between them. Profiling relied on immunoSEQ multiplex PCR, and the TCRdb table lists in-frame clones only, not all of them. This table holds around 250,000 clones, about 85% found once. This TCR derives from a woman in her forties or fifties who had been exposed to COVID-19. Sequencing input: PBMCs or T cells enriched from blood (not recorded which). The V call is TRBV6-5, the J call TRBJ2-7; D not certain. The CDR3 sequence: CASSSPTGEQYF. CDR3 sequence (DNA): TGTGCCAGCAGTTCCCCTACGGGCGAGCAGTACTTC.